Below are 2 T cell receptor beta chains sequenced from a single sample in a study of molecular identifiers for immune sequencing clone quantification listed by TCRdb under 2018. The method was PCR. The run used an Illumina HiSeq 4000. The public reads were quality trimmed at Q25 with fastp and then assembled into clones with MiXCR by TCRdb, keeping productive beta chains. Rows with one shared CDR3 protein collapse into an entry with the most common genes and DNA. The sample records about 320,000 distinct CDR3 sequences, about a fifth of which are singletons. Approximately 0.8% of the sample rests with the top ten. Sequencing was carried out using naive CD8+ T cells from blood, with Jurkat cell RNA spiked in. Taken with the paper, the label for cell subset or site translates to: FACS-sorted CD8+CD4-CCR7+CD45RA+ naive T cells. These receptors were taken from a human donor in good health. Some libraries in this study had Jurkat cell RNA spiked in.

This clonotype has a count of ten or more. The chain combines TRBV5-1 with TRBJ2-7; TRBD1 agrees at 7 bases. The CDR3 sequence is 15 residues long. J was trimmed by 3 bases and V by 4 bases; bases with no gene match: 10. Germline CDR1 SGHRS, CDR2 YFSETQ. As DNA, the CDR3 is TGCGCCAGCAGCCCGTCGGACAGGACGGACTACGAGCAGTACTTC. Its translation: CASSPSDRTDYEQYF.

This clonotype was detected ten times or more. The rearrangement joins TRBV5-4 to TRBJ2-7; tentatively, D is TRBD1 (6 bases). Germline CDR1 SGHNT, CDR2 YYREEE (reference sequence). Deletions cut 0 bases from V and 3 bases from J, with 10 bases between. The CDR3 is made up of 14 amino acids. The CDR3 DNA reads TGTGCCAGCAGCTTGGAACAGGGAAGCTACGAGCAGTACTTC. Residues: CASSLEQGSYEQYF.